The entry below gives a single T cell receptor beta chain sequence along with its context. Germline assignment: CDR1 LNHDA and CDR2 SQIVND (reference sequence). The CDR3 consists of 13 residues. The J segment lost 8 bases and the V segment lost 4 bases, leaving 6 bases of the junction unmatched. The sample comes from a study of OX40 agonist ivuxolimab in advanced cancers. Here immunoSEQ multiplex PCR was the method, and the copy in TCRdb shows in-frame clones only, minus some. This sample has 70,000 to 95,000 clones, with around 87% found just once. The sequencing used CD4+ or CD8+ T cells sorted from blood, collected in a trial of the OX40 agonist ivuxolimab. V is TRBV19 and J is TRBJ1-2; TRBD1 matches at 8 bases. This sequence was found in an adult with an advanced solid tumor such as melanoma, head and neck, liver or kidney cancer. CDR3 in DNA: TGTGCCAGTAGTACCCCAACAGGGGGAGGCTACACCTTC. Amino acid sequence: CASSTPTGGGYTF.